The 22 T cell receptor beta chains given below trace back to one sample, sequenced in a study of T cell repertoires in cytomegalovirus infection. TCRdb processed the reads anew with MiXCR; each CDR3 protein has one entry. The table records about 680,000 distinct CDR3 sequences, approximately 25% of them present only once. Sequenced material: CD8+ T cells from PBMCs. The source of these receptors is a human donor in good health (CMV status not recorded). Some clones in this sample may be carry-over from other donors' samples.

This clonotype turned up a few times. This rearrangement joins TRBV2 to TRBJ1-1; TRBD1 agrees at 8 bases. With V trimmed by 10 bases and J by 5 bases, 6 bases remained unmatched. The germline V gene encodes CDR1 SNHLY and CDR2 FYNNEI. This CDR3 is built from 12 residues. CDR3 coding DNA: TGTGCCACCCCAGGGGGCCGGACTGAAGCTTTCTTT. Protein: CATPGGRTEAFF. Full variable domain (remainder filled in from reference TRBV2 and TRBJ1-1): EPEVTQTPSHQVTQMGQEVILRCVPISNHLYFYWYRQILGQKVEFLVSFYNNEISEKSEIFDDQFSVERPDGSNFTLKIRSTKLEDSAMYFCATPGGRTEAFFGQGTRLTVV.

This clonotype was observed a few times. CDR3 in DNA: TGCAGTGCTAGGGAACAGGGAGACTATGGCTACACCTTC. Translation gives CSAREQGDYGYTF. The rearrangement links TRBV20-1 to TRBJ1-2, with D tentatively TRBD1 (6 bases). The germline V gene has CDR1 DFQATT and CDR2 SNEGSKA (reference sequence). The CDR3 has 13 residues. V was cut by 3 bases and J by 3 bases, with 11 bases left in between.

This clonotype was detected many times. This chain connects TRBV7-2 to TRBJ2-3, with TRBD2 matching over 9 bases. Germline lookup yields CDR1 SGHTA and CDR2 FQGNSA. This CDR3 region has 14 residues. With 10 bases clipped from V and 1 base from J, the junction kept 6 bases outside the gene matches. The CDR3 protein is CAKEAGGRTDTQYF. CDR3 in DNA: TGTGCCAAAGAAGCGGGGGGCCGCACAGATACGCAGTATTTT.

In this sample, this clonotype turned up a few times. The rearrangement uses TRBV5-1 and TRBJ2-7; D unclear. The CDR3 contains 15 residues. V lost 0 bases, J lost 2 bases, and 12 bases lay in between. Per germline, CDR1 SGHRS and CDR2 YFSETQ. The CDR3 DNA is TGCGCCAGCAGCTTGGGAAAATTTACCCCCTACGAGCAGTACTTC. Amino acid sequence: CASSLGKFTPYEQYF.

The count of this clonotype is one. The chain's CDR3 is CSALGVYGYTF. CDR3 nucleotides: TGCAGTGCTCTTGGGGTCTATGGCTACACCTTC. The rearrangement links TRBV20-1 to TRBJ1-2; D ambiguous. Germline CDR1 reads DFQATT; CDR2 reads SNEGSKA (reference sequence). Trimming removed 5 bases at V and 4 bases at J, with 8 bases between. The CDR3 consists of 11 residues.

CDR3 bases: TGTGCCAGTAGTAAAGCTATAACAGGGCACGCTAGCTATGGCTACACCTTC. Amino acid sequence: CASSKAITGHASYGYTF. The V call is TRBV19, the J call TRBJ1-2; D possibly corresponds to TRBD1 (6 bases). Trimming took 4 bases from V and 4 from J, leaving 22 bases between them. Germline V CDR1 and CDR2: LNHDA, SQIVND (reference sequence). CDR3 size: 17 residues.

V and J are TRBV4-2 and TRBJ2-3; the match to TRBD2 covers 8 bases. There are 16 residues in the CDR3. Trimming removed 4 bases from V and 1 base from J; junction bases left unmatched: 7. Per germline, CDR1 LGHNA and CDR2 YNFKEQ. The CDR3, as DNA: TGTGCCAGCAGCCCTCAGCCAGCGGGGGGCACAGATACGCAGTATTTT. Protein product: CASSPQPAGGTDTQYF.

This clonotype showed up many times. At one of its ends the junction is not consistent with the germline gene, which may arise from a read error. The chain couples TRBV7-2 to TRBJ2-5, with a possible D match to TRBD2 (6 bases). The CDR3 runs to 16 residues. Germline V gene lookup returns CDR1 SGHTA and CDR2 FQGNSA. The CDR3 DNA reads as TGTGCCAGCAGCTTTTGGGGGGTGGGGCGGGAAGAAACCCAGTACTTC. This gives the protein CASSFWGVGREETQYF.

This clonotype has a count of ten or more. V is TRBV5-6 and J is TRBJ2-1, with D perhaps given as TRBD1 or TRBD2 (5 bases each). V was clipped by 6 bases and J by 4 bases, with 11 bases between them. The CDR3 sequence is 13 residues long. Germline assignment: CDR1 SGHDT and CDR2 YYEEEE. The CDR3 region has the DNA TGTGCCAGCACGGGACCCCCATACAATGAGCAGTTCTTC. It is translated as CASTGPPYNEQFF.

This clonotype has just a few counts. The junction differs from germline at one of its ends, possibly a read error. This sequence joins TRBV6-6 and TRBJ1-1; tentatively, D is TRBD1 (6 bases). Germline values: CDR1 MNHNY, CDR2 SVGAGI (reference sequence). This CDR3 is built from 14 residues. The CDR3 here is CASSVTGMNTEASF. The CDR3 nucleotides read TGTGCCAGCAGCGTGACAGGCATGAACACTGAAGCTTCCTTT.

In this sample, this clonotype turned up a few times. The rearrangement uses TRBV5-5 and TRBJ2-3; D unresolved. V lost 3 bases to trimming and J lost 2 bases, with 10 bases between them. There are 14 residues in the CDR3. Looked up from germline, CDR1 is SGHKS and CDR2 is YYEKEE (reference sequence). The CDR3 coding sequence is TGTGCCAGCAGCTGGGGTGGGGACACAGATACGCAGTATTTT. This translates into CASSWGGDTDTQYF.

This CDR3 is CASSQSWGDSNQPQHF. The CDR3 DNA sequence: TGCGCCAGCAGTCAATCGTGGGGGGATAGCAATCAGCCCCAGCATTTT. This chain uses TRBV23-1 with TRBJ1-5; a weak D match, TRBD1 (5 bases). TRBV23-1 is filed as an ORF, its function uncertain. This CDR3 has 16 residues. Trimming took off 0 bases at V and 0 bases at J, with 9 bases between the two ends.

This clonotype was recorded a few times. This chain connects TRBV15 to TRBJ2-1, with no clear D. CDR1 is LNHNV, CDR2 YYDKDF, per germline (reference sequence). The CDR3 has 14 residues. Trimming cost V 1 base and J 7 bases, with 11 bases left between them. The CDR3 loop is CATSRVGQSNEQFF. CDR3 bases: TGTGCCACCAGCAGAGTTGGGCAATCTAATGAGCAGTTCTTC.

This clonotype was seen a handful of times. The genes are TRBV7-9 and TRBJ2-5; 8 bases fit TRBD2. V shed 5 bases and J 2 bases; nucleotides not matched to a gene: 7. Germline V gene lookup returns CDR1 SEHNR and CDR2 FQNEAQ (reference sequence). The CDR3 extends over 15 amino acids. In nucleotides, the CDR3 is TGTGCCAGCAGCCGCGCCAGCGGGGGACAAGAGACCCAGTACTTC. This sequence encodes CASSRASGGQETQYF.

Of note for this clonotype: A much larger clonotype is one base distant, so this may be a read error. The V call is TRBV28, the J call TRBJ1-5, with D possibly being TRBD1 (6 bases). This CDR3 has 17 residues. Germline V gene lookup returns CDR1 MDHEN and CDR2 SYDVKM. The CDR3 loop reads CASISWTQGRGDQSQHF. The CDR3 DNA follows: TGTGCCAGCATAAGCTGGACTCAGGGGAGGGGAGATCAGTCCCAGCATTTT.

There are a few counts of this clonotype. CDR3 amino acids: CASTPVTSGNEQFF. The CDR3 DNA follows: TGTGCCAGCACCCCTGTGACATCCGGGAATGAGCAGTTCTTC. J is TRBJ2-1 and V is TRBV27; D is uncertain. The CDR3 covers 14 residues. The V gene's germline CDR1 is MNHEY and CDR2 SMNVEV (reference sequence). V lost 7 bases and J 7 bases, leaving 17 bases between the germline ends.

This clonotype was counted between two and nine times. The genes are TRBV5-5 and TRBJ1-1, with D uncertain. CDR3 length: 12 residues. Germline V gene lookup returns CDR1 SGHKS and CDR2 YYEKEE (reference sequence). V was pared by 1 base and J by 11 bases, with 12 bases between. The CDR3 is CASSLFPPAAFF. Here the CDR3 DNA reads TGTGCCAGCAGCTTGTTTCCTCCAGCGGCTTTCTTT.

V usage is TRBV6-2 or TRBV6-3 and J usage is TRBJ2-3, with 14 bases that match TRBD2. This CDR3 comprises 16 residues. V lost 2 bases and J lost 4; bases outside the gene matches: 2. Germline assignment: CDR1 MNHEY and CDR2 SVGEGT. CDR3 loop: CASSYGLAGGPDTQYF. In nucleotides, the CDR3 is TGTGCCAGCAGTTACGGACTAGCGGGGGGCCCAGATACGCAGTATTTT.

The chain links TRBV13 to TRBJ2-1; 10 positions agree with TRBD2. This CDR3 has 14 residues. The germline CDR1 and CDR2 sequences are PRHDT and FYEKMQ (reference sequence). The J segment lost 8 bases and the V segment lost 4 bases, leaving 5 bases of the junction unmatched. The CDR3 coding sequence is TGTGCCAGCAGCTCCCCCCTAGCGGGGGATGAGCAGTTCTTC. Its protein is CASSSPLAGDEQFF.

As concerns this clonotype: A clone one base away is much larger, so this may be a read error. Given the absence of the conserved phenylalanine or tryptophan at the CDR3 end, a read error is likely. The V gene is TRBV6-5, the J gene TRBJ1-1, with D unclear. Germline V CDR1 and CDR2: MNHEY, SVGAGI. V dropped 2 bases and J dropped 8 bases, with 12 bases sitting between them. The CDR3 is 13 residues long. CDR3 coding DNA: TGTGCCAGCAGTTACCCGTCTGGGGTGGAAGCTTTCTCT. It translates to CASSYPSGVEAFS.

This clonotype has only a few counts. The chain employs TRBV6-6 and TRBJ2-7; perhaps TRBD1 as D (6 bases). Trimming shortened V by 6 bases and J by 2 bases, and 26 bases separated the two germline ends. This CDR3 contains 18 residues. Germline V gene sequence: CDR1 MNHNY, CDR2 SVGAGI (reference sequence). The CDR3: CASSLSPGLTGFPYEQYV. The CDR3 coding sequence is TGTGCCAGCAGCCTTTCTCCGGGCCTTACAGGGTTCCCCTACGAGCAGTACGTC.

The chain recombines TRBV6-1 with TRBJ2-1, with D possibly TRBD2 on 5 matching bases. Germline lookup yields CDR1 MNHNS and CDR2 SASEGT. V was shortened by 6 bases and J by 9 bases, with 15 bases between the two germline ends. The CDR3 length is 13 residues. CDR3 sequence (DNA): TGTGCCAGCAGCCCGGGGATGAAGGGTGAGCAGTTCTTC. Translation gives CASSPGMKGEQFF.